Each of the 32 T cell receptor beta chains below was sequenced from the same sample in a study of CD8 T cells in ankylosing spondylitis (dated by TCRdb to 2017 to 2019). Libraries were built with 5' RACE. TCRdb records Illumina HiSeq 2500 as the sequencer. TCRdb reworked the public reads: Q25 trimming with fastp, MiXCR clone assembly, productive beta chains retained. Under each unique CDR3 protein, matching rows form one entry showing the most common genes and DNA. For this sample the table gives roughly 42,000 distinct CDR3 sequences, of which roughly 2.5% were detected only once. In total, the top ten clones hold about 4.8% of the sample. What was sequenced was blood, either unsorted or a sorted T cell fraction (not recorded which). The source of these receptors is a male donor with ankylosing spondylitis or in good health (not recorded which).

Ten or more counts support this clonotype. The CDR3 DNA sequence: TGTGCCAGCAGCGTCAGAAGCTCTGGGGCCAACGTCCTGACTTTC. Protein sequence: CASSVRSSGANVLTF. The gene calls are TRBV9 and TRBJ2-6; unclear D gene. V was cut by 2 bases and J by 0 bases, with 6 bases left in between. The CDR3 loop spans 15 amino acids. CDR1 and CDR2 from the germline V gene are SGDLS and YYNGEE.

This clonotype came up many times. This chain links TRBV9 with TRBJ2-5; TRBD1 is a possible D gene (6 bases). Trimming shortened V by 0 bases and J by 5 bases, and 11 bases separated the two germline ends. Germline V gives CDR1 SGDLS, CDR2 YYNGEE. The CDR3 loop spans 14 amino acids. CDR3 amino acids: CASSVVARGETQYF. The CDR3 coding sequence is TGTGCCAGCAGCGTAGTTGCTAGGGGGGAGACCCAGTACTTC. The full variable domain, rest sourced from reference TRBV9 and TRBJ2-5, is DSGVTQTPKHLITATGQRVTLRCSPRSGDLSVYWYQQSLDQGLQFLIQYYNGEERAKGNILERFSAQQFPDLHSELNLSSLELGDSALYFCASSVVARGETQYFGPGTRLLVL.

This clonotype was found many times. The rearrangement links TRBV9 to TRBJ2-6, with D maybe TRBD1 (6 bases). The CDR3 extends over 19 amino acids. V was shortened by 3 bases and J by 0 bases, with 19 bases between the two germline ends. Germline CDR1 and CDR2: SGDLS and YYNGEE. The chain's CDR3 is CASSARGWDTYSGANVLTF. The DNA for the CDR3 is TGTGCCAGCAGCGCCCGGGGTTGGGACACCTACTCTGGGGCCAACGTCCTGACTTTC.

This clonotype has ten or more counts. The chain is built from TRBV9 and TRBJ2-1; perhaps TRBD2 as D (5 bases). The CDR3 sequence is 12 residues long. Trimming shortened V by 6 bases and J by 15 bases, and 19 bases separated the two germline ends. The germline V gene has CDR1 SGDLS and CDR2 YYNGEE. The CDR3 region has the DNA TGTGCCAGCAACGAGGGCCCGGGTGGTCTGTTCTTC. It is translated as CASNEGPGGLFF.

This clonotype was seen repeatedly, ten times or more. The rearrangement links TRBV9 to TRBJ2-7, with D possibly called TRBD1 or TRBD2 (5 bases each). Trimming left V 3 bases short and J 1 base short, with 17 bases between. CDR1 SGDLS and CDR2 YYNGEE come from the germline V gene. This CDR3 region has 16 residues. CDR3 residues: CASSADWGTGSYEQYF. In DNA, the CDR3 is TGTGCCAGCAGCGCAGACTGGGGGACCGGGTCCTACGAGCAGTACTTC.

This clonotype was seen many times. The rearrangement joins TRBV9 to TRBJ2-3; the D gene could be TRBD1 or TRBD2 (6 bases each). The V gene's germline CDR1 is SGDLS and CDR2 YYNGEE. The CDR3 contains 17 residues. V gave up 3 bases and J gave up 0 bases, with 17 bases separating them. The CDR3, as DNA: TGTGCCAGCAGCGAGAGGGGGAGGACAGTTAGCACAGATACGCAGTATTTT. Translating gives CASSERGRTVSTDTQYF.

This clonotype has a count of ten or more. The chain uses TRBV9 and TRBJ2-6; weak D call: TRBD1 (5 bases). Trimming removed 2 bases from V and 0 bases from J, with 6 bases in between. CDR1 and CDR2 from the germline V gene are SGDLS and YYNGEE. This CDR3 contains 15 residues. This CDR3 is CASSVQGSGANVLTF. The DNA for the CDR3 is TGTGCCAGCAGCGTTCAGGGCTCTGGGGCCAACGTCCTGACTTTC.

The chain has TRBV9 and TRBJ2-1, with D possibly called TRBD1 or TRBD2 (7 bases each). The CDR3 contains 17 residues. The germline CDR1 and CDR2 sequences are SGDLS and YYNGEE. Trimming pared 0 bases from V and 5 bases from J, leaving 18 bases between. In DNA, the CDR3 is TGTGCCAGCAGCGTAGACCCAGGGGGAGGGTGGAACAATGAGCAGTTCTTC. Its translation is CASSVDPGGGWNNEQFF.

At least ten counts were recorded for this clonotype. The rearrangement uses TRBV9 and TRBJ2-5, with D unclear. V was clipped by 0 bases and J by 2 bases, with 11 bases between them. The CDR3 is made up of 15 amino acids. Germline V gene data show CDR1 as SGDLS and CDR2 as YYNGEE. CDR3 sequence: CASSVEGARQETQYF. As DNA, the CDR3 is TGTGCCAGCAGCGTAGAAGGAGCACGGCAAGAGACCCAGTACTTC. Using reference TRBV9 and TRBJ2-5 for the parts outside the CDR3, the full variable domain is DSGVTQTPKHLITATGQRVTLRCSPRSGDLSVYWYQQSLDQGLQFLIQYYNGEERAKGNILERFSAQQFPDLHSELNLSSLELGDSALYFCASSVEGARQETQYFGPGTRLLVL.

This clonotype occurred many times. V usage is TRBV9 and J usage is TRBJ2-1; D might be TRBD2 (6 bases). V lost 0 bases, J lost 8 bases, and 12 bases lay in between. The germline gives CDR1 SGDLS, CDR2 YYNGEE. The CDR3 length is 14 residues. CDR3 in DNA: TGTGCCAGCAGCGTAGCGGCTAGCGTTCATGAGCAGTTCTTC. This codes for CASSVAASVHEQFF.

This clonotype was counted many times. The chain carries TRBV9 and TRBJ2-3; 8 nucleotides match TRBD2. Per the germline V gene, CDR1 is SGDLS and CDR2 is YYNGEE. The CDR3 loop spans 16 amino acids. The ends lost 4 bases at V and 3 bases at J; junction bases unmatched: 10. As DNA, the CDR3 is TGTGCCAGCAGCCCGAGGACTAGCACGACGACAGATACGCAGTATTTT. Protein: CASSPRTSTTTDTQYF.

This clonotype was observed many times. V is TRBV9 and J is TRBJ2-5; TRBD2 matches at 15 bases. The CDR3 sequence is 17 residues long. The J segment lost 2 bases and the V segment lost 3 bases, leaving 5 bases of the junction unmatched. Germline V CDR1 and CDR2: SGDLS, YYNGEE. The CDR3 DNA follows: TGTGCCAGCAGCGAGGGACTAGCGGGAGGTGGTCAAGAGACCCAGTACTTC. This translates into CASSEGLAGGGQETQYF.

This clonotype has at least ten counts. The rearrangement joins TRBV9 to TRBJ2-1; D uncertain. V lost 4 bases and J lost 4, with 12 bases in between. This CDR3 is built from 14 residues. Germline values: CDR1 SGDLS, CDR2 YYNGEE. The chain's CDR3 is CASSLTPEYNEQFF. The CDR3, as DNA: TGTGCCAGCAGCTTGACTCCGGAATACAATGAGCAGTTCTTC.

This clonotype has a count of ten or more. The V gene is TRBV9, the J gene TRBJ2-3; possible D gene TRBD2, 6 bases. This CDR3 is built from 14 residues. Trimming took 4 bases from V and 4 from J, leaving 13 bases between them. CDR1 is SGDLS, CDR2 YYNGEE, per germline. CDR3 protein: CASSSPGAADTQYF. DNA of the CDR3: TGTGCCAGCAGCTCCCCGGGAGCAGCAGATACGCAGTATTTT.

This clonotype was seen ten or more times. The gene calls are TRBV5-3 and TRBJ2-7, with 7 positions matching TRBD2. TRBV5-3 is an open reading frame whose function is uncertain. The CDR3 covers 15 residues. V was pared by 8 bases and J by 1 base, with 12 bases of the junction left unmatched. The CDR3 nucleotides read TGTGCCAGCAGCGTAGGCGGGAGCGAGTCCTACGAGCAGTACTTC. Its translation: CASSVGGSESYEQYF.

At least ten counts were recorded for this clonotype. The gene calls are TRBV9 and TRBJ1-1, with D possibly being TRBD1 (5 bases). Germline values: CDR1 SGDLS, CDR2 YYNGEE. The CDR3 runs 14 residues. Trimming shortened V by 4 bases and J by 2 bases, and 12 bases separated the two germline ends. The CDR3 DNA is TGTGCCAGCAGCTGGGGCAGCGAAAACACTGAAGCTTTCTTT. Protein sequence: CASSWGSENTEAFF. Complete variable domain (other parts from reference TRBV9 and TRBJ1-1): DSGVTQTPKHLITATGQRVTLRCSPRSGDLSVYWYQQSLDQGLQFLIQYYNGEERAKGNILERFSAQQFPDLHSELNLSSLELGDSALYFCASSWGSENTEAFFGQGTRLTVV.

This clonotype appeared many times. The gene calls are TRBV9 and TRBJ2-1; no firm D call. Germline CDR1 is SGDLS and CDR2 is YYNGEE. The length of the CDR3 is 13 residues. Trimming cost V 3 bases and J 6 bases, with 10 bases left between them. Here the CDR3 reads CASSAPTINEQFF. The CDR3 DNA reads as TGTGCCAGCAGCGCCCCGACCATCAATGAGCAGTTCTTC.

This clonotype was seen repeatedly, ten times or more. This rearrangement joins TRBV9 to TRBJ2-1; D is undetermined. Germline CDR1 SGDLS, CDR2 YYNGEE. There are 15 residues in the CDR3. The ends were cut back, 3 bases at V and 0 bases at J, with 10 bases in the middle. CDR3 residues: CASSGYGRSYNEQFF. The CDR3 DNA sequence: TGTGCCAGCAGCGGTTACGGACGCTCCTACAATGAGCAGTTCTTC.

This clonotype has a count of ten or more. The gene calls are TRBV9 and TRBJ1-4; TRBD1 might be the D (5 bases). The CDR3 sequence is 12 residues long. CDR1 is SGDLS, CDR2 YYNGEE, per germline. Trimming left V 6 bases short and J 8 bases short, with 11 bases between. The CDR3 nucleotides are TGTGCCAGCACACGGTGGGGCGAAAAACTGTTTTTT. The encoded protein is CASTRWGEKLFF.

This clonotype was counted ten times or more. The chain is built from TRBV9 and TRBJ2-2; D remains ambiguous. V was shortened by 0 bases and J by 7 bases, with 13 bases between the two germline ends. This CDR3 spans 15 amino acids. CDR1 and CDR2 from the germline V gene are SGDLS and YYNGEE. For the CDR3, the DNA is TGTGCCAGCAGCGTAGCTCTGCTCGGCGGCGGGGAGCTGTTTTTT. The encoded protein is CASSVALLGGGELFF.

This clonotype was counted many times. The chain couples TRBV9 to TRBJ2-3; no firm D call. CDR1 and CDR2 (germline): SGDLS, YYNGEE. V was cut by 0 bases and J by 4 bases, with 3 bases left in between. The CDR3 runs 12 residues. CDR3 bases: TGTGCCAGCAGCGTAGAGGCAGATACGCAGTATTTT. This gives the protein CASSVEADTQYF.

There are many counts of this clonotype. V and J are TRBV9 and TRBJ1-5; D may be TRBD1 (6 bases). Germline lookup yields CDR1 SGDLS and CDR2 YYNGEE. The CDR3 is 15 amino acids. Trimming left V 2 bases short and J 6 bases short, with 15 bases between. CDR3 region: CASSVTGTRGQPQHF. CDR3 DNA: TGTGCCAGCAGCGTGACCGGGACACGGGGTCAGCCCCAGCATTTT.

This clonotype occurred many times. The rearrangement joins TRBV9 to TRBJ2-7, with D possibly matching TRBD2 (6 bases). CDR1 is SGDLS and CDR2 is YYNGEE in the germline V gene. Trimming pared 0 bases from V and 2 bases from J, leaving 12 bases between. This CDR3 comprises 15 residues. Written as DNA, the CDR3 is TGTGCCAGCAGCGTAGGAGGGACTGGCACCTACGAGCAGTACTTC. Protein product: CASSVGGTGTYEQYF.

This clonotype was picked up many times. The genes are TRBV9 and TRBJ2-7, with TRBD2 matching 10 bases. The V and J ends lost 0 bases and 3 bases, in that order; junction bases with no gene match: 18. Germline V gene lookup returns CDR1 SGDLS and CDR2 YYNGEE. There are 20 residues in the CDR3. In DNA, the CDR3 is TGTGCCAGCAGCGTAGGAACCGGGACAGAATCTAGCGGGAGCTACTACGAGCAGTACTTC. Its protein product is CASSVGTGTESSGSYYEQYF. Using reference TRBV9 and TRBJ2-7 for the parts outside the CDR3, the full variable domain is DSGVTQTPKHLITATGQRVTLRCSPRSGDLSVYWYQQSLDQGLQFLIQYYNGEERAKGNILERFSAQQFPDLHSELNLSSLELGDSALYFCASSVGTGTESSGSYYEQYFGPGTRLTVT.

This clonotype was detected many times. The chain has TRBV9 and TRBJ2-7, with 7 bases matching TRBD1. The CDR3 sequence is 15 residues long. Germline CDR1 SGDLS, CDR2 YYNGEE. Trimming at V came to 4 bases and at J to 0 bases, leaving 7 bases not matched to a gene. The CDR3 DNA reads TGTGCCAGCAGCCCCGTACAGGGGAGCTCCTACGAGCAGTACTTC. This codes for CASSPVQGSSYEQYF.

This clonotype was found many times. The chain couples TRBV9 to TRBJ2-7, with 8 bases lining up with TRBD2. The V segment lost 2 bases and the J segment 0 bases; nucleotides outside the gene matches: 4. This CDR3 spans 15 amino acids. Germline CDR1 reads SGDLS; CDR2 reads YYNGEE. The CDR3, as DNA: TGTGCCAGCAGCGTGGACGCGGGGGGCTCCTACGAGCAGTACTTC. Its protein is CASSVDAGGSYEQYF.

The chain couples TRBV9 to TRBJ2-7; D might be TRBD2 (6 bases). This CDR3 is 15 amino acids long. The V end lost 2 bases, the J end lost 0 bases, and 12 bases lay between the germline ends. From germline, CDR1 is SGDLS and CDR2 YYNGEE. Here the CDR3 DNA reads TGTGCCAGCAGCGTGGGGCGGGACCCCTCCTACGAGCAGTACTTC. Amino acids: CASSVGRDPSYEQYF.

This clonotype was counted at least ten times. This chain links TRBV9 with TRBJ2-5; possibly TRBD1 or TRBD2 for D (7 bases each). V lost 0 bases to trimming and J lost 1 base, with 16 bases between them. CDR3 length: 17 amino acids. CDR1 is SGDLS and CDR2 is YYNGEE in the germline V gene. CDR3 nucleotide sequence: TGTGCCAGCAGCGTAGCCGGAAGCGGGACAGTCCAAGAGACCCAGTACTTC. Protein: CASSVAGSGTVQETQYF.

This clonotype was seen repeatedly, ten times or more. This chain connects TRBV9 to TRBJ2-2; unclear D gene. V was clipped by 3 bases and J by 4 bases, with 13 bases between them. CDR3 length: 15 amino acids. Germline CDR1 SGDLS, CDR2 YYNGEE. CDR3: CASSDSSGPTGELFF. In DNA, the CDR3 is TGTGCCAGCAGCGACAGCTCGGGCCCCACCGGGGAGCTGTTTTTT. Supplemented by reference TRBV9 and TRBJ2-2, the full variable domain reads DSGVTQTPKHLITATGQRVTLRCSPRSGDLSVYWYQQSLDQGLQFLIQYYNGEERAKGNILERFSAQQFPDLHSELNLSSLELGDSALYFCASSDSSGPTGELFFGEGSRLTVL.

This clonotype was seen at least ten times. J is TRBJ1-6 and V is TRBV9; TRBD1 is a possible D gene (6 bases). V was trimmed by 4 bases and J by 6 bases, leaving 14 bases between them. The length of the CDR3 is 15 residues. The germline gives CDR1 SGDLS, CDR2 YYNGEE. CDR3 in DNA: TGTGCCAGCAGCCGATGGGGGGGGGCTAATTCACCCCTCCACTTT. Protein product: CASSRWGGANSPLHF.

This clonotype was detected ten times or more. This sequence joins TRBV9 and TRBJ2-3; TRBD2 might be the D (6 bases). CDR1 is SGDLS, CDR2 YYNGEE, per germline. This CDR3 has 16 amino acids. V was pared by 0 bases and J by 1 base, with 12 bases between. The CDR3 reads CASSVGGSGRTDTQYF. The DNA for the CDR3 is TGTGCCAGCAGCGTAGGGGGTAGCGGACGCACAGATACGCAGTATTTT.

This clonotype was observed at least ten times. The gene calls are TRBV9 and TRBJ1-1; D not resolved. Looked up from germline, CDR1 is SGDLS and CDR2 is YYNGEE. Trimming shortened V by 0 bases and J by 1 base, and 4 bases separated the two germline ends. This CDR3 spans 13 amino acids. The CDR3 DNA follows: TGTGCCAGCAGCGTAGTGACGAACACTGAAGCTTTCTTT. Protein: CASSVVTNTEAFF.